This is a list of T cell receptor beta chains from one sample in a study of metastatic and nonmetastatic thyroid tumors. MiXCR was used by TCRdb to re-call the PCR reads. This sample has 35,000 to 50,000 clones, with 25% to 30% found just once. What was sequenced was blood. Source of these receptors: a male donor with papillary thyroid cancer or a benign thyroid nodule (not recorded which). Some clones in this sample may be carry-over from other donors' samples. CDR3s include the opening cysteine and the closing phenylalanine or tryptophan. Each record gives: D gene, J gene, V gene, clone size, CDR3 DNA, CDR3 protein. A D gene is named only where the DNA matches it firmly. Rows give clone size only sometimes, using once, few, many, or a class for an expanded clone.

>TRBD1|TRBJ2-7|TRBV9|NA
TGTGCCAGCAGCGCAACCGGGACAGGGTGGGAGCAGTACTTC
CASSATGTGWEQYF
>TRBD2|TRBJ2-3|TRBV6-6|NA
TGTGCCAGCATTTACACAGCGGGGGGGCCGACAGATACGCAGTATTTT
CASIYTAGGPTDTQYF
>NA|TRBJ2-1|TRBV20-1|NA
TGCAGTGCTAGAGCCGGGACCTTAGCCGTGGATGGGCAGTTCTTC
CSARAGTLAVDGQFF
>TRBD2|TRBJ2-7|TRBV4-2|many
TGTGCCAGCAGCCAAGTGGGGCGGGAGGGCTACGAGCAGTACTTC
CASSQVGREGYEQYF
>NA|TRBJ1-5|TRBV6-1|NA
TGTGCCAGCAGTCTAACCTCGGGACCGTATCAGCCCCAGCATTTT
CASSLTSGPYQPQHF
>TRBD2|TRBJ2-6|TRBV6-1|few
TGTGCCAGCAGTGCCCGCGGGGGGGGATCTGGGGCCAACGTCCTGACTTTC
CASSARGGGSGANVLTF
>NA|TRBJ2-5|TRBV29-1|many
TGCAGCGTTTCTTCCCCAGGGGGGGAGACCCAGTACTTC
CSVSSPGGETQYF
>TRBD1|TRBJ2-2|TRBV5-1|many
TGCGCCAGCAGCGGAACGGGACAGGGCACCGGGGAGCTGTTTTTT
CASSGTGQGTGELFF
>TRBD1|TRBJ1-2|TRBV24-1|many
TGTGCCACCAGTGTTACAGGGGAAGGCTACACCTTC
CATSVTGEGYTF
>TRBD2|TRBJ2-5|TRBV5-1|many
TGCGCCAGCAGCTGGGGGGGGTCCCTGGGGCCGGAGACCCAGTACTTC
CASSWGGSLGPETQYF
>NA|TRBJ1-5|TRBV19|many
TGTGCCAGTAGTATAGAAGGGCCGGGGGCTGGTCAGCCCCAGCATTTT
CASSIEGPGAGQPQHF